This TCR beta chain was identified in a study of blood T cell repertoires in COVID-19. Turning to the study itself: Samples came from the United States, Italy and Spain, spanning acute and convalescent COVID-19.

Clinical histories supplied by participants themselves formed the basis of cohort assignment. In the original processing: Quantification of nucleated cells was approximated via reference gene primer amplification. Only in-frame clones appear in the TCRdb table, and some are missing; sequencing was by immunoSEQ multiplex PCR. That table furnishes V, J and clone size, whereas the DNA furnished D and trimming. Of over 200,000 clones listed, about 85% were seen once; the top ten hold 10% to 13%. The germline V gene has CDR1 SQVTM and CDR2 ANQGSEA. The CDR3 is 13 amino acids. V gave up 6 bases and J gave up 5 bases; unmatched junction bases: 6.

The chain couples TRBV29-1 to TRBJ2-2, with TRBD1 matching over 7 bases. Specimen: PBMCs or T cells enriched from blood (not recorded which). The sequence was obtained from a man aged 30-40 years who had recovered from COVID-19. CDR3 loop: CSVRDSSTGELFF. The CDR3 DNA follows: TGCAGCGTCCGGGACAGTTCGACCGGGGAGCTGTTTTTT.